Given below is one T cell receptor beta chain in context. Its target is unknown. Samples underwent the assay at deep level. In the original processing: ImmunoSEQ only sent back junction sequences with no quality scores, so filtering was done differently. Here immunoSEQ multiplex PCR was the method, and the copy in TCRdb shows in-frame clones only, minus some. The V and J calls and clone size come from that table; D and trimming were worked out from the DNA. The sample has some 900,000 clones, around 80% seen once. The source of the sample is a study of shared clonotypes between healthy human individuals. Findings and caveats of the study: Researchers sampled only blood; tissue repertoires likely differ. Estimated richness was generally greater in naive than memory subsets.

Germline V gene data show CDR1 as SGHRS and CDR2 as YFSETQ. The CDR3 totals 14 residues. V dropped 0 bases and J dropped 5; count of bases not matched to a gene: 3. Sequenced: memory CD4+ T cells sorted from blood. The subset was: CD45RA-negative fraction. This receptor was identified in a man in his late teens or twenties in good health. The chain combines TRBV5-1 with TRBJ2-3; TRBD1 agrees at 7 bases. In DNA form, the CDR3 reads TGCGCCAGCAGCTTGGAGCACAGGGGAGATACGCAGTATTTT. Translated, it gives CASSLEHRGDTQYF.